The clone carrying this T cell receptor beta chain was detected many times. The record originates from a study of blood T cells in healthy people across ages. V was clipped by 5 bases and J by 4 bases; unmatched bases: 9. This CDR3 spans 17 amino acids. The germline V gene encodes CDR1 KGHSH and CDR2 LQKENI. Through a sample-barcoded 5' primer and a J-beta primer mix, a second PCR was run for about 6 to 12 cycles. TCRdb reanalysed the 5' RACE reads using MiXCR and keeps one entry per CDR3 protein. The table has some 940,000 distinct CDR3 sequences, roughly 28% seen once. In addition, the sample was reused for a study of T cells of mothers and their children.

This clonotype originated in a woman aged 40 to 55 in good health. The rearrangement links TRBV18 to TRBJ2-6; 9 positions agree with TRBD1. Sequenced: blood. The CDR3 region has the DNA TGTGCCAGCTCAGGGCCGGGACAGGGACTGGGGGCCAACGTCCTGACTTTC. Residues: CASSGPGQGLGANVLTF.